This TCR beta chain was identified in a study of blood T cell repertoires in COVID-19. Study overall: Samples came from the United States, Italy and Spain, spanning acute and convalescent COVID-19.

Clones were sequenced by immunoSEQ multiplex PCR, and TCRdb holds only the in-frame ones, with some missing. The table shows under 250,000 clones, with approximately 82% occurring only once. This sequence originates from a man aged 45-65 years with active or convalescent COVID-19. Sequenced: peripheral blood.

For the CDR3, the DNA is TGTGCCAGCAGTTTGGGGGGGGCCCATAGCAATCAGCCCCAGCATTTT. This encodes CASSLGGAHSNQPQHF. V usage is TRBV28 and J usage is TRBJ1-5; possibly TRBD1 for D (6 bases). Germline lookup yields CDR1 MDHEN and CDR2 SYDVKM. CDR3 size: 16 residues. Trimming left V 3 bases short and J 0 bases short, with 12 bases between.